Listed here are 16 T cell receptor beta chains from one sample, sequenced in a study of T cells in Graves' hyperthyroidism and ophthalmopathy. The TCR beta CDR3 regions underwent amplification using RNA transcripts as the source. TCR CDR3 underwent first-round RT-PCR with the HTBI primer set. A single record per CDR3 protein comes from TCRdb applying MiXCR to the multiplex PCR reads. This table has hundreds of thousands of distinct CDR3 sequences, over 15% appearing once. Sequencing input: blood. Receptors originate from a young woman with Graves' hyperthyroidism.

A note on this clonotype: A read error may be the cause here, since a much bigger clone is one base away. The chain carries TRBV28 and TRBJ1-1; the match to TRBD1 covers 9 bases. CDR3 length: 16 amino acids. Germline V gene sequence: CDR1 MDHEN, CDR2 SYDVKM. The CDR3 reads CASSFIQGAPNTEALF. As DNA, the CDR3 is TGTGCCAGCAGTTTCATACAGGGGGCGCCGAACACTGAAGCTCTCTTT.

This clonotype was counted many times. The genes are TRBV28 and TRBJ2-1, with D hard to call. The CDR3 length is 10 residues. V was shortened by 6 bases and J by 5 bases, with 2 bases between the two germline ends. Germline CDR1 MDHEN, CDR2 SYDVKM. The CDR3 sequence is CASRDNEQFF. The CDR3 nucleotides read TGTGCCAGCAGGGACAATGAGCAGTTCTTC.

This clonotype was detected many times. The chain employs TRBV3-1 and TRBJ1-1, with a weak D call TRBD1 (5 bases). There are 13 residues in the CDR3. Trimming removed 3 bases from V and 4 bases from J, with 9 bases in between. The germline V gene encodes CDR1 LGHDT and CDR2 YNNKEL (reference sequence). In DNA form, the CDR3 reads TGTGCCAGCAGCCAGGGAGGGACCACTGAAGCTTTCTTT. Protein sequence: CASSQGGTTEAFF. Full variable domain (missing parts from reference TRBV3-1 and TRBJ1-1): DTAVSQTPKYLVTQMGNDKSIKCEQNLGHDTMYWYKQDSKKFLKIMFSYNNKELIINETVPNRFSPKSPDKAHLNLHINSLELGDSAVYFCASSQGGTTEAFFGQGTRLTVV.

This clonotype has at least ten counts. Germline is not matched at one junction end, which may reflect a read error. The chain links TRBV7-9 to TRBJ2-7; D is perhaps TRBD1 (6 bases). The CDR3 consists of 15 residues. Germline V lookup: CDR1 SEHNR, CDR2 FQNEAQ (reference sequence). The CDR3 sequence is CASSFPQGLTYEQCF. As DNA, the CDR3 is TGTGCCAGCAGCTTCCCCCAGGGGCTAACCTACGAGCAGTGCTTC.

The chain links TRBV29-1 to TRBJ1-1; D is ambiguous. Trimming pared 4 bases from V and 0 bases from J, leaving 9 bases between. Looked up from germline, CDR1 is SQVTM and CDR2 is ANQGSEA. The CDR3 loop spans 13 amino acids. CDR3 residues: CSVVTTMNTEAFF. The CDR3 region has the DNA TGCAGCGTTGTAACAACCATGAACACTGAAGCTTTCTTT.

This clonotype was recorded many times. The chain recombines TRBV20-1 with TRBJ1-1, with a possible D match to TRBD1 (5 bases). V gave up 4 bases and J gave up 4 bases, with 22 bases separating them. Germline V gives CDR1 DFQATT, CDR2 SNEGSKA (reference sequence). CDR3 length: 16 amino acids. The CDR3 loop reads CSATLNRVLGGTEAFF. CDR3 DNA: TGCAGTGCTACCTTAAATAGGGTTTTGGGGGGCACTGAAGCTTTCTTT.

The chain carries TRBV18 and TRBJ2-4; the match to TRBD1 covers 8 bases. This CDR3 comprises 14 residues. V dropped 3 bases and J dropped 7; count of bases not matched to a gene: 5. Germline CDR1 KGHSH, CDR2 LQKENI. The CDR3 region has the DNA TGTGCCAGCTCACCTGGACAGGGAACGAACATTCAGTACTTC. Translating gives CASSPGQGTNIQYF.

V and J are TRBV5-4 and TRBJ2-7; 9 positions match TRBD1. CDR3 size: 14 residues. The J segment lost 7 bases and the V segment lost 7 bases, leaving 12 bases of the junction unmatched. The germline gives CDR1 SGHNT, CDR2 YYREEE (reference sequence). The CDR3 is CASAPGQGRGEQYF. CDR3 sequence (DNA): TGTGCCAGCGCCCCGGGACAGGGAAGAGGGGAGCAGTACTTC.

This clonotype showed up many times. The CDR3: CASSPGGSGPLDYEQYF. CDR3 nucleotides: TGCGCCAGCAGCCCGGGAGGGTCGGGTCCTCTTGATTACGAGCAGTACTTC. The chain has TRBV5-1 and TRBJ2-7, with 8 nucleotides matching TRBD2. The CDR3 consists of 17 residues. The germline gives CDR1 SGHRS, CDR2 YFSETQ. V lost 4 bases and J lost 4; bases outside the gene matches: 16.

This clonotype has at least ten counts. DNA of the CDR3: TGTGCCACGGACTTACTTACAGGTGGCTACACCTTC. It is translated as CATDLLTGGYTF. The rearrangement joins TRBV28 to TRBJ1-2, with a possible D match to TRBD1 (5 bases). The germline V and J ends were trimmed by 10 bases and 7 bases, with 16 bases remaining between them. Germline V CDR1 and CDR2: MDHEN, SYDVKM. The CDR3 loop spans 12 amino acids.

The J gene is TRBJ1-1, the V gene TRBV6-1; D might be TRBD1 (5 bases). The V and J ends lost 5 bases and 1 base respectively, with 11 bases between them. The CDR3 has 14 residues. Germline V gene sequence: CDR1 MNHNS, CDR2 SASEGT. The CDR3 coding sequence is TGTGCCAGCAGTAAAGACGGACAGAACACTGAAGCTTTCTTT. Its protein is CASSKDGQNTEAFF.

This clonotype was detected ten times or more. The V call is TRBV12-3 or TRBV12-4, the J call TRBJ2-1, with D perhaps assigned TRBD1 or TRBD2 (6 bases each). This CDR3 has 16 residues. The V gene lost 4 bases and the J gene lost 3 bases, with 16 bases spanning the gap. CDR3 region: CASSWNLRGRYNEQFF. The CDR3 region has the DNA TGTGCCAGCAGTTGGAACCTCCGGGGGCGCTACAATGAGCAGTTCTTC.

This clonotype was counted many times. The chain carries TRBV20-1 and TRBJ2-3; 11 bases are a match to TRBD2. The length of the CDR3 is 15 residues. Germline assignment: CDR1 DFQATT and CDR2 SNEGSKA (reference sequence). The V gene end was trimmed by 3 bases and the J gene end by 5 bases; junction bases not matched to a gene: 7. CDR3 region: CSARERLAGLDTQYF. The CDR3 DNA follows: TGCAGTGCTAGGGAAAGACTAGCGGGATTAGATACGCAGTATTTT.

The chain has TRBV9 and TRBJ1-3; D remains ambiguous. Germline assignment: CDR1 SGDLS and CDR2 YYNGEE. CDR3 size: 15 residues. Trimming pared 0 bases from V and 0 bases from J, leaving 7 bases between. CDR3 nucleotide sequence: TGTGCCAGCAGCGTAGCGGGGTTCTCTGGAAACACCATATATTTT. Translated: CASSVAGFSGNTIYF.

This clonotype was recorded many times. V is TRBV20-1 and J is TRBJ1-2, with D possibly being TRBD1 (5 bases). V gave up 2 bases and J gave up 8 bases, with 15 bases separating them. The CDR3 consists of 13 residues. CDR1 and CDR2 from the germline V gene are DFQATT and SNEGSKA (reference sequence). CDR3 sequence reads: CSARSGRVDGYTF. In nucleotides, the CDR3 is TGCAGTGCTAGAAGTGGCAGGGTTGACGGCTACACCTTC.

In its sample, this clonotype was seen a few times. The genes are TRBV14 and TRBJ2-1, with D possibly matching TRBD2 (7 bases). V was trimmed by 1 base and J by 5 bases, leaving 12 bases between them. CDR3 length: 15 amino acids. CDR1 is SGHDN, CDR2 FVKESK, per germline. The CDR3 nucleotides are TGTGCCAGCAGCCAAGGGGGGGGCAGCCACAATGAGCAGTTCTTC. It codes for CASSQGGGSHNEQFF.